One and the same sample provided the 17 T cell receptor beta chains below, sequenced in a study of shared clonotypes between healthy human individuals. Assay: immunoSEQ multiplex PCR; the TCRdb copy retains only in-frame clones and omits some. The sample carries over a million clones, 95% to 97% recorded once. The specimen was naive CD4+ T cells sorted from blood. As to subset: CD45RA+ positively selected. All receptors come from a man between 25 and 39 years old in good health.

The chain uses TRBV6-1 and TRBJ1-1; no firm D call. This CDR3 region has 13 residues. Per germline, CDR1 MNHNS and CDR2 SASEGT. V gave up 6 bases and J gave up 0 bases, with 8 bases separating them. The DNA for the CDR3 is TGTGCCAGCAGAGCCTACATGAACACTGAAGCTTTCTTT. It codes for CASRAYMNTEAFF.

The chain joins TRBV10-3 to TRBJ2-7, with 9 bases lining up with TRBD1. Germline V CDR1 and CDR2: ENHRY, SYGVKD. V was pared by 8 bases and J by 7 bases, with 9 bases of the junction left unmatched. This CDR3 has 13 residues. The CDR3 loop is CAIRGTGYWEQYF. The CDR3 region has the DNA TGTGCCATCCGAGGGACAGGGTACTGGGAGCAGTACTTC.

The chain couples TRBV25-1 to TRBJ1-2; D ambiguous. The V end lost 4 bases, the J end lost 7 bases, and 13 bases lay between the germline ends. This CDR3 has 13 residues. CDR1 and CDR2 from the germline V gene are MGHDK and SYGVNS. The CDR3 region has the DNA TGTGCCAGCAGTGCCCGCACCCTTTCTGGCTACACCTTC. Its translation is CASSARTLSGYTF.

The chain couples TRBV6-4 to TRBJ1-3; unclear D gene. Per germline, CDR1 MRHNA and CDR2 SNTAGT. Trimming took 4 bases from V and 7 from J, leaving 20 bases between them. CDR3 length equals 16 residues. CDR3 DNA sequence: TGTGCCAGCAGTGTATCAACCTCGCCTGGTGGGAACACCATATATTTT. Encoded protein: CASSVSTSPGGNTIYF.

The gene calls are TRBV30 and TRBJ1-2, with a tentative D call TRBD1 (6 bases). Trimming removed 7 bases at V and 7 bases at J, with 19 bases between. The CDR3 is 13 residues long. In germline, CDR1 is GTSNPN, CDR2 SVGIG (reference sequence). CDR3 region: CALDRQEMAGYTF. In nucleotides, the CDR3 is TGTGCCTTAGATCGACAGGAGATGGCTGGCTACACCTTC.

The V call is TRBV18, the J call TRBJ2-7; TRBD2 matches at 10 bases. CDR3 length equals 14 residues. Germline CDR1 and CDR2: KGHSH and LQKENI. Trimming cost V 3 bases and J 5 bases; bases outside gene matches: 4. This CDR3 is CASSPGAGGDEQYF. The DNA of the CDR3 is TGTGCCAGCTCACCCGGAGCGGGAGGGGACGAGCAGTACTTC.

The rearrangement uses TRBV28 and TRBJ1-1, with D unresolved. CDR1 and CDR2 from the germline V gene are MDHEN and SYDVKM. The V gene lost 5 bases and the J gene lost 0 bases, with 13 bases spanning the gap. The CDR3 consists of 15 residues. The CDR3 nucleotides read TGTGCCAGCAGTCCCTCCCCCGGGCTGAACACTGAAGCTTTCTTT. Protein: CASSPSPGLNTEAFF.

The chain carries TRBV7-6 and TRBJ2-2; 12 bases are shared with TRBD2. J was trimmed by 4 bases and V by 5 bases; bases with no gene match: 8. The germline CDR1 and CDR2 sequences are SGHVS and FNYEAQ. This CDR3 has 17 amino acids. The CDR3 spells CASSPASSGRATGELFF. CDR3 coding DNA: TGTGCCAGCAGCCCAGCCTCTAGCGGGAGGGCCACCGGGGAGCTGTTTTTT.

The chain carries TRBV4-3 and TRBJ2-1; D gene unclear. This CDR3 spans 14 amino acids. Germline V gene data show CDR1 as LGHNA and CDR2 as YSLEER. V was shortened by 3 bases and J by 4 bases, with 10 bases between the two germline ends. CDR3 sequence: CASSHQSSYNEQFF. CDR3 nucleotides: TGCGCCAGCAGCCACCAAAGCAGTTACAATGAGCAGTTCTTC.

The DNA for the CDR3 is TGTGCCAGCAGCTTGGTGGCAGGGGCTAATGAAAAACTGTTTTTT. It encodes CASSLVAGANEKLFF. This sequence joins TRBV5-5 and TRBJ1-4; D might be TRBD1 (6 bases). V lost 0 bases and J 3 bases, leaving 9 bases between the germline ends. The germline V gene has CDR1 SGHKS and CDR2 YYEKEE (reference sequence). CDR3 size: 15 residues.

The chain uses TRBV9 and TRBJ2-3; 7 positions agree with TRBD1. Germline values: CDR1 SGDLS, CDR2 YYNGEE. The CDR3 spans 17 residues. V was clipped by 4 bases and J by 0 bases; unmatched bases: 11. CDR3: CASSPGQYPTSTDTQYF. The CDR3 DNA reads as TGTGCCAGCAGCCCGGGACAGTATCCAACTAGCACAGATACGCAGTATTTT. Based on the CDR3 plus reference TRBV9 and TRBJ2-3, the full variable domain is DSGVTQTPKHLITATGQRVTLRCSPRSGDLSVYWYQQSLDQGLQFLIQYYNGEERAKGNILERFSAQQFPDLHSELNLSSLELGDSALYFCASSPGQYPTSTDTQYFGPGTRLTVL.

The chain has TRBV28 and TRBJ2-2; possibly TRBD1 for D (5 bases). CDR1 and CDR2 from the germline V gene are MDHEN and SYDVKM. This CDR3 has 13 amino acids. Deletions cut 5 bases from V and 4 bases from J, with 8 bases between. CDR3 sequence: CASSPTVTGELFF. For the CDR3, the DNA is TGTGCCAGCAGTCCGACAGTCACCGGGGAGCTGTTTTTT.

This clone occurred once. The chain employs TRBV11-3 and TRBJ2-1; 10 nucleotides match TRBD1. V shed 5 bases, J shed 5 bases, and the junction held 6 bases outside the gene matches. The CDR3 totals 15 residues. Per germline, CDR1 SGHNT and CDR2 YENEEA. DNA of the CDR3: TGTGCCAGCAGCCACGGGACAGGGGCTAACAATGAGCAGTTCTTC. Its protein is CASSHGTGANNEQFF.

This chain connects TRBV14 to TRBJ1-2; 7 bases line up with TRBD1. V lost 1 base, J lost 6 bases, and 5 bases stayed unmatched. The CDR3 has 14 amino acids. From germline, CDR1 is SGHDN and CDR2 FVKESK. CDR3 region: CASSQVGQTHGYTF. DNA for the CDR3: TGTGCCAGCAGCCAAGTGGGACAGACACATGGCTACACCTTC.

This chain connects TRBV11-2 to TRBJ2-1; D perhaps matches TRBD1 (6 bases). Trimming stripped 5 bases from V and 1 base from J, with 15 bases between. This CDR3 is 16 amino acids long. Looked up from germline, CDR1 is SGHAT and CDR2 is FQNNGV. Here the CDR3 DNA reads TGTGCCAGCAGCCGTTTAAGGGGGTGGTCCTACAATGAGCAGTTCTTC. This encodes CASSRLRGWSYNEQFF. Based on the CDR3 plus reference TRBV11-2 and TRBJ2-1, the full variable domain is EAGVAQSPRYKIIEKRQSVAFWCNPISGHATLYWYQQILGQGPKLLIQFQNNGVVDDSQLPKDRFSAERLKGVDSTLKIQPAKLEDSAVYLCASSRLRGWSYNEQFFGPGTRLTVL.

This clone appeared once. In nucleotides, the CDR3 is TGTGCCAGCAGTGAAGCGCTGCCGGGACAGGGCAAGTACGAGCAGTACTTC. As protein: CASSEALPGQGKYEQYF. The chain links TRBV2 to TRBJ2-7, with 9 bases aligning to TRBD1. J was trimmed by 4 bases and V by 0 bases; bases with no gene match: 10. This CDR3 is built from 17 residues. Germline V gene sequence: CDR1 SNHLY, CDR2 FYNNEI.

The chain carries TRBV15 and TRBJ2-1, with TRBD2 matching over 9 bases. CDR1 LNHNV and CDR2 YYDKDF come from the germline V gene (reference sequence). V was clipped by 6 bases and J by 6 bases; unmatched bases: 9. The CDR3 totals 15 residues. CDR3 sequence (DNA): TGTGCCACCAGTATTAGCGGGAGAGTAGGCAATGAGCAGTTCTTC. Translation gives CATSISGRVGNEQFF.